The present T cell receptor beta chain was sequenced within a study of control samples from healthy donors and cancer patients. The CDR3 is 15 amino acids. V was shortened by 2 bases and J by 0 bases, with 8 bases between the two germline ends. Germline CDR1 SNHLY, CDR2 FYNNEI. The assay was immunoSEQ multiplex PCR, and TCRdb's table has in-frame clones only and misses some. The sample lists about 150,000 clones, more than 85% occurring once. The specimen was blood. This chain links TRBV2 with TRBJ2-1; D is ambiguous. This receptor was identified in a woman between 40 and 50 years old in good health. The CDR3, as DNA: TGTGCCAGCAGTGAACTGGAGAGCTCCTACAATGAGCAGTTCTTC. This gives the protein CASSELESSYNEQFF.